One and the same sample provided the 30 T cell receptor beta chains below, sequenced in a study of blood T cells in healthy people across ages. A sample-barcoded 5' primer and a J-beta primer mix were used in a second PCR of roughly 7 to 11 cycles. MiXCR, run by TCRdb on the 5' RACE reads, gives a single entry per CDR3 protein. The sample lists some 730,000 distinct CDR3 sequences; 22% were seen once. Source material: blood. The source of these receptors is a man aged 70 or older in good health.

This clonotype was observed at least ten times. This chain uses TRBV7-8 with TRBJ2-5; D may be TRBD1 (5 bases). Germline values: CDR1 SGHVS, CDR2 FQNEAQ. Trimming stripped 8 bases from V and 6 bases from J, with 10 bases between. This CDR3 has 11 residues. CDR3: CASRKGKTQYF. The CDR3 DNA sequence: TGTGCCAGCCGAAAGGGGAAGACCCAGTACTTC.

This clonotype turned up a few times. The CDR3 sequence: CATSDGGTNEQFF. For the CDR3, the DNA is TGTGCCACCAGTGATGGCGGAACCAATGAGCAGTTCTTC. The chain couples TRBV24-1 to TRBJ2-5; D uncertain. Judging by the DNA end, TRBJ2-1 fits better; the J call may be wrong. CDR3 length: 13 amino acids. The germline V gene encodes CDR1 KGHDR and CDR2 SFDVKD.

This clonotype has only a few counts. The chain employs TRBV28 and TRBJ1-2; a possible D gene is TRBD1 (5 bases). The germline V gene has CDR1 MDHEN and CDR2 SYDVKM. V lost 6 bases and J 8 bases, leaving 25 bases between the germline ends. This CDR3 spans 16 amino acids. Here the CDR3 reads CASSKGVTWVSEGYTF. The DNA for the CDR3 is TGTGCCAGCAGCAAAGGGGTAACTTGGGTCTCGGAGGGCTACACCTTC.

Only a few counts were recorded for this clonotype. The chain joins TRBV20-1 to TRBJ1-3; D not certain. The V and J ends lost 6 bases and 2 bases respectively, with 8 bases between them. Germline loops: CDR1 DFQATT, CDR2 SNEGSKA (reference sequence). The CDR3 consists of 12 residues. Here the CDR3 reads CSAMLPGNTIYF. In DNA form, the CDR3 reads TGCAGTGCGATGTTGCCTGGAAACACCATATATTTT.

This rearrangement joins TRBV7-2 to TRBJ1-2; D ambiguous. CDR1 and CDR2 (germline): SGHTA, FQGNSA. Deletions cut 4 bases from V and 8 bases from J, with 11 bases between. The CDR3 runs to 12 residues. Written as DNA, the CDR3 is TGTGCCAGCAGCTCCCCCTCTTTGGGCTACACCTTC. It yields the protein CASSSPSLGYTF.

The V gene is TRBV14, the J gene TRBJ1-1; D ambiguous. The V gene's germline CDR1 is SGHDN and CDR2 FVKESK. With 0 bases removed from V and 10 bases from J, the gap between germline ends came to 12 bases. There are 13 residues in the CDR3. The CDR3 sequence is CASSQDRPHGAFF. The CDR3 DNA reads TGTGCCAGCAGCCAAGATAGGCCCCACGGAGCTTTCTTT.

The chain is built from TRBV7-9 and TRBJ2-1; no definite D call. Germline CDR1 is SEHNR and CDR2 is FQNEAQ (reference sequence). V lost 4 bases and J lost 5, with 9 bases in between. The CDR3 has 13 amino acids. CDR3 coding DNA: TGTGCCAGCAGCTCTCCGCAGGACAATGAGCAGTTCTTC. This sequence encodes CASSSPQDNEQFF.

The chain joins TRBV9 to TRBJ2-5, with D maybe TRBD1 (6 bases). The CDR3 is 14 residues long. V was clipped by 4 bases and J by 4 bases, with 14 bases between them. Germline V gives CDR1 SGDLS, CDR2 YYNGEE. The CDR3 coding sequence is TGTGCCAGCAGCTTTACCACAGGGCCAGAGACCCAGTACTTC. Amino acids: CASSFTTGPETQYF.

This clonotype has a handful of counts. The chain uses TRBV6-5 and TRBJ2-3; 9 nucleotides align to TRBD2. The CDR3 has 16 residues. The junction had 11 bases not matched to a gene; V was cut back by 5 bases and J by 5 bases. CDR1 and CDR2 from the germline V gene are MNHEY and SVGAGI. CDR3 nucleotides: TGTGCCAGCAGTCTGACTGGCGGGAGGGCCAGAGATACGCAGTATTTT. Its translation: CASSLTGGRARDTQYF.

A few counts support this clonotype. The gene calls are TRBV29-1 and TRBJ1-1; a weak D match, TRBD1 (5 bases). CDR1 and CDR2 from the germline V gene are SQVTM and ANQGSEA. V was cut by 5 bases and J by 1 base, with 14 bases left in between. CDR3 length equals 14 residues. In nucleotides, the CDR3 is TGCAGCGTTTCGACCGGACACCCGAACACTGAAGCTTTCTTT. It specifies CSVSTGHPNTEAFF.

This clonotype was counted once. The rearrangement joins TRBV20-1 to TRBJ1-1; 10 bases line up with TRBD1. V shed 6 bases, J shed 4 bases, and the junction held 5 bases outside the gene matches. Germline V gene lookup returns CDR1 DFQATT and CDR2 SNEGSKA (reference sequence). The CDR3 runs 13 residues. CDR3 sequence (DNA): TGCAGTGCCCGGACAGGGGGTTTCACTGAAGCTTTCTTT. Residues: CSARTGGFTEAFF.

This chain joins TRBV20-1 and TRBJ2-4, with 7 bases identical to TRBD1. CDR1 is DFQATT, CDR2 SNEGSKA, per germline (reference sequence). This CDR3 is 14 amino acids long. The trim removed 6 bases at V and 4 bases at J, leaving 9 bases unmatched. CDR3: CSARVGTAKNIQYF. The CDR3 nucleotides read TGCAGTGCCCGTGTCGGGACAGCGAAAAACATTCAGTACTTC.

The table lists this clonotype with many counts. V gene TRBV20-1 combines with J gene TRBJ2-5, with 13 bases lining up with TRBD2. From germline, CDR1 is DFQATT and CDR2 SNEGSKA (reference sequence). V gave up 1 base and J gave up 0 bases; unmatched junction bases: 5. This CDR3 spans 17 amino acids. The DNA for the CDR3 is TGCAGTGCTAGAGGACTAGCGGGAGGCCTGTACCAAGAGACCCAGTACTTC. Translation: CSARGLAGGLYQETQYF.

This clonotype was counted between two and nine times. V usage is TRBV5-1 and J usage is TRBJ2-3, with TRBD2 as a possible D gene (6 bases). The V gene lost 0 bases and the J gene lost 2 bases, with 10 bases spanning the gap. The germline V gene encodes CDR1 SGHRS and CDR2 YFSETQ. The CDR3 has 15 residues. CDR3 amino acids: CASSLGRELTDTQYF. The CDR3 DNA follows: TGCGCCAGCAGCTTGGGACGGGAGCTCACAGATACGCAGTATTTT.

The V gene is TRBV6-6, the J gene TRBJ1-1; no firm D call. This CDR3 spans 13 amino acids. Germline assignment: CDR1 MNHNY and CDR2 SVGAGI (reference sequence). Trimming pared 6 bases from V and 11 bases from J, leaving 19 bases between. The DNA for the CDR3 is TGTGCCAGCAGCCAGAGGCTTGAGGCTTCCGCTTTCTTT. Amino acids: CASSQRLEASAFF.

At least ten counts were recorded for this clonotype. The chain combines TRBV6-2 or TRBV6-3 with TRBJ2-7; TRBD1 might be the D (6 bases). The length of the CDR3 is 13 residues. The V gene lost 4 bases and the J gene lost 4 bases, with 11 bases spanning the gap. Germline CDR1 and CDR2: MNHEY and SVGEGT. CDR3 in DNA: TGTGCCAGCAGTTTCAAACAGGGTTACGAGCAGTACGTC. Its protein product is CASSFKQGYEQYV.

In nucleotides, the CDR3 is TGTGCCACCAGCCCGGGACAGGGAAACCACGAGCAGTACTTC. This sequence encodes CATSPGQGNHEQYF. The rearrangement uses TRBV24-1 and TRBJ2-5; 9 bases align to TRBD1. Matching the DNA end better, TRBJ2-7 makes the J call doubtful. The CDR3 has 14 amino acids. Per germline, CDR1 KGHDR and CDR2 SFDVKD.

The table lists this clonotype with a few counts. J is TRBJ2-7 and V is TRBV20-1; 8 bases map to TRBD2. The junction had 13 bases not matched to a gene; V was cut back by 5 bases and J by 1 base. This CDR3 spans 16 amino acids. The germline V gene has CDR1 DFQATT and CDR2 SNEGSKA (reference sequence). The CDR3 region is CSAPRGSGGFSYEQYF. CDR3 coding DNA: TGCAGTGCTCCGAGGGGGAGCGGGGGTTTTTCCTACGAGCAGTACTTC.

The rearrangement joins TRBV5-1 to TRBJ2-1; 8 nucleotides agree with TRBD2. CDR3 size: 14 residues. Germline CDR1 SGHRS, CDR2 YFSETQ. Trimming at V came to 6 bases and at J to 5 bases, leaving 7 bases not matched to a gene. The CDR3 loop reads CASNPSGLDNEQFF. CDR3 nucleotide sequence: TGCGCCAGCAACCCTAGCGGGCTTGACAATGAGCAGTTCTTC.

This clonotype has only a few counts. The chain uses TRBV13 and TRBJ1-2; 7 bases align to TRBD1. Germline lookup yields CDR1 PRHDT and CDR2 FYEKMQ (reference sequence). J lost 8 bases, V lost 2 bases, and 8 bases had no gene match. The CDR3 totals 14 residues. This CDR3 is CASSLNFRGEGYTF. Here the CDR3 DNA reads TGTGCCAGCAGCTTAAATTTCAGGGGGGAAGGCTACACCTTC.

This chain uses TRBV10-3 with TRBJ2-2; TRBD2 matches at 12 bases. This CDR3 has 17 amino acids. The V gene end was trimmed by 4 bases and the J gene end by 2 bases; junction bases not matched to a gene: 5. Germline CDR1 ENHRY, CDR2 SYGVKD. The CDR3 DNA reads as TGTGCCATCAGTGCCGGACTAGCGGGGATTAACACCGGGGAGCTGTTTTTT. Amino acid sequence: CAISAGLAGINTGELFF.

The V and J genes are TRBV11-1 and TRBJ2-2, with TRBD1 as a possible D gene (5 bases). CDR1 and CDR2 (germline): SGHAT, FQDESV (reference sequence). The V and J ends lost 6 bases and 5 bases respectively, with 16 bases between them. The CDR3 has 15 amino acids. As DNA, the CDR3 is TGTGCCAGCAGTCAAGACAGAATCCATACCGGGGAGCTGTTTTTT. Encoded protein: CASSQDRIHTGELFF.

This clonotype has more than one count but fewer than ten. The rearrangement joins TRBV10-3 to TRBJ1-2; D might be TRBD1 (5 bases). V gave up 3 bases and J gave up 3 bases, with 14 bases separating them. There are 15 residues in the CDR3. Per the germline V gene, CDR1 is ENHRY and CDR2 is SYGVKD. DNA for the CDR3: TGTGCCATCAGTGACCGGGACGCCGGGCACTATGGCTACACCTTC. Translation gives CAISDRDAGHYGYTF.

This clonotype has only a few counts. This may come from a read error, since a much larger clone is one base off. The chain joins TRBV2 to TRBJ2-5; D is uncertain. V gave up 6 bases and J gave up 5 bases, with 10 bases separating them. Germline loops: CDR1 SNHLY, CDR2 FYNNEI. The CDR3 runs 12 residues. The CDR3 bases are TGTGCCAGCAGGGACGATCGGGAGACCCAGTACTTC. Translation: CASRDDRETQYF. Looking up the rest from reference TRBV2 and TRBJ2-5 gives the full variable domain: EPEVTQTPSHQVTQMGQEVILRCVPISNHLYFYWYRQILGQKVEFLVSFYNNEISEKSEIFDDQFSVERPDGSNFTLKIRSTKLEDSAMYFCASRDDRETQYFGPGTRLLVL.

In this sample, this clonotype turned up many times. This chain uses TRBV20-1 with TRBJ1-2, with no clear D. Germline V lookup: CDR1 DFQATT, CDR2 SNEGSKA (reference sequence). Trimming stripped 6 bases from V and 5 bases from J, with 22 bases between. This CDR3 has 15 amino acids. CDR3 region: CSAQRRQALGYGYTF. In nucleotides, the CDR3 is TGCAGTGCCCAGAGGCGCCAGGCGCTGGGGTATGGCTACACCTTC.

The CDR3 region has the DNA TGCAGCCGACAGGGTAACTACAATGAGCAGTTCTTC. This codes for CSRQGNYNEQFF. The rearrangement uses TRBV20-1 and TRBJ2-1; TRBD1 matches at 7 bases. CDR3 size: 12 residues. Germline V lookup: CDR1 DFQATT, CDR2 SNEGSKA (reference sequence).

Only a few counts were recorded for this clonotype. The J gene is TRBJ2-1, the V gene TRBV5-5, with TRBD2 matching over 7 bases. This CDR3 has 14 amino acids. The germline V gene has CDR1 SGHKS and CDR2 YYEKEE (reference sequence). V lost 1 base to trimming and J lost 10 bases; unmatched junction nucleotides: 8. Here the CDR3 DNA reads TGTGCCAGCAGCTTGTGGGAGGGCCGATTAGAGCAGTTCTTC. It encodes CASSLWEGRLEQFF.

J is TRBJ1-3 and V is TRBV20-1; no definite D call. The CDR3 is 14 residues long. CDR1 and CDR2 (germline): DFQATT, SNEGSKA (reference sequence). Trimming cost V 0 bases and J 3 bases, with 9 bases left between them. CDR3 DNA: TGCAGTGCTAGAGATATCGGGCGTGGAAACACCATATATTTT. Encoded protein: CSARDIGRGNTIYF.

This clonotype was observed a few times. V usage is TRBV6-5 and J usage is TRBJ1-5; weak D call: TRBD1 (5 bases). The length of the CDR3 is 14 residues. Germline V lookup: CDR1 MNHEY, CDR2 SVGAGI. V was cut by 6 bases and J by 6 bases, with 15 bases left in between. CDR3 in amino acids: CASRITQGRQPQHF. CDR3 in DNA: TGTGCCAGCAGAATCACCCAGGGTCGTCAGCCCCAGCATTTT.

In its sample, this clonotype was seen a few times. The V gene is TRBV7-2, the J gene TRBJ2-3, with a tentative D call TRBD2 (7 bases). CDR3 size: 15 residues. Trimming removed 2 bases from V and 4 bases from J, with 13 bases in between. Germline assignment: CDR1 SGHTA and CDR2 FQGNSA. The chain's CDR3 is CASSLRWGGADTQYF. In nucleotides, the CDR3 is TGTGCCAGCAGCTTACGTTGGGGGGGCGCAGATACGCAGTATTTT. The variable domain in full, completed from reference TRBV7-2 and TRBJ2-3, reads GAGVSQSPSNKVTEKGKDVELRCDPISGHTALYWYRQSLGQGLEFLIYFQGNSAPDKSGLPSDRFSAERTGGSVSTLTIQRTQQEDSAVYLCASSLRWGGADTQYFGPGTRLTVL.